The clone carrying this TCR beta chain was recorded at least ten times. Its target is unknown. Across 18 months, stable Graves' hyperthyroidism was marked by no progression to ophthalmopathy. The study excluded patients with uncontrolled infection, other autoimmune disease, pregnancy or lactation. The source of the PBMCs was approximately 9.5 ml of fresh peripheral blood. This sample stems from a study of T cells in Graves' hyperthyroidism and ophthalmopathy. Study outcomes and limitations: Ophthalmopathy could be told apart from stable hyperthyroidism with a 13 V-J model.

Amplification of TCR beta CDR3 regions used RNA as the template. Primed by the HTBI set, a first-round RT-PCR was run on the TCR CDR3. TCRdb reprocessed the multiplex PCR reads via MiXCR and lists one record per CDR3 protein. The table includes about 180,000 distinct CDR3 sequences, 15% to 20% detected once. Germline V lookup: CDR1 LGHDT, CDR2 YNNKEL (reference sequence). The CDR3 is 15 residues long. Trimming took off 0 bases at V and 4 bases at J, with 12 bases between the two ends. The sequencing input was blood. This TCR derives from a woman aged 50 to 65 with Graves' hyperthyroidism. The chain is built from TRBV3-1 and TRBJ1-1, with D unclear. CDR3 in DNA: TGTGCCAGCAGCCAAGATTGGGCAGTGGGCACTGAAGCTTTCTTT. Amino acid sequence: CASSQDWAVGTEAFF.